Below are 23 T cell receptor beta chains sequenced from a single sample in a study of T cell repertoires and Cas9 in healthy adults. Produced via immunoSEQ multiplex PCR; TCRdb's table is partial and in-frame only. The repertoire holds approximately 22,000 clones, with 90% as singletons. The sample was CD4+ effector T cells (CD127+, CD25-, CD137-, CD154-) from PBMCs; culture status not recorded. All receptors derive from a human donor in good health.

The chain links TRBV5-4 to TRBJ2-4; D may match TRBD1 or TRBD2 (6 bases each). CDR3 size: 16 residues. Germline CDR1 SGHNT, CDR2 YYREEE (reference sequence). The V and J ends lost 0 bases and 3 bases respectively, with 13 bases between them. CDR3 sequence reads: CASSLDGGSGKNIQYF. The CDR3 DNA reads TGTGCCAGCAGCTTGGACGGGGGCTCGGGCAAAAACATTCAGTACTTC.

This clone was detected once. CDR3 residues: CASTAGLAGANEQFF. The CDR3 DNA reads TGTGCCAGCACCGCGGGACTAGCGGGGGCCAATGAGCAGTTCTTC. This chain joins TRBV7-9 and TRBJ2-1; 14 bases line up with TRBD2. Per germline, CDR1 SEHNR and CDR2 FQNEAQ (reference sequence). V lost 7 bases, J lost 6 bases, and 5 bases stayed unmatched. The CDR3 loop spans 15 amino acids.

The chain uses TRBV6-1 and TRBJ1-3; TRBD1 is a possible D gene (5 bases). The CDR3 consists of 13 residues. The V gene's germline CDR1 is MNHNS and CDR2 SASEGT. V lost 6 bases to trimming and J lost 7 bases, with 13 bases between them. CDR3 loop: CASSVPGFNTIYF. The CDR3 nucleotides read TGTGCCAGCAGCGTACCAGGGTTCAACACCATATATTTT.

This sequence joins TRBV6-1 and TRBJ2-2, with D perhaps TRBD1 (6 bases). Germline V gene data show CDR1 as MNHNS and CDR2 as SASEGT. This CDR3 comprises 15 residues. V lost 3 bases to trimming and J lost 6 bases, with 14 bases between them. Here the CDR3 DNA reads TGTGCCAGCAGTGAGGGCAGGGGACCGTCCGGGGAGCTGTTTTTT. Translation gives CASSEGRGPSGELFF.

The chain is built from TRBV28 and TRBJ2-2; tentative D call: TRBD1 (5 bases). The germline CDR1 and CDR2 sequences are MDHEN and SYDVKM. The V and J ends lost 10 bases and 5 bases respectively, with 20 bases between them. The CDR3 covers 15 residues. DNA of the CDR3: TGTGCCATCAGACCCCAGGGTGAAGGTACCGGGGAGCTGTTTTTT. Protein product: CAIRPQGEGTGELFF.

The chain links TRBV2 to TRBJ2-1, with TRBD2 identical over 10 bases. The V gene end was trimmed by 7 bases and the J gene end by 5 bases; junction bases not matched to a gene: 5. The germline gives CDR1 SNHLY, CDR2 FYNNEI. This CDR3 comprises 14 residues. CDR3 amino acids: CASKPGLAHNEQFF. CDR3 nucleotides: TGTGCCAGCAAACCGGGACTAGCGCACAATGAGCAGTTCTTC.

The chain uses TRBV7-9 and TRBJ2-5, with 9 bases fitting TRBD2. Germline V gives CDR1 SEHNR, CDR2 FQNEAQ (reference sequence). The CDR3 is 15 residues long. V shed 3 bases, J shed 5 bases, and the junction held 7 bases outside the gene matches. The CDR3 loop reads CASSFGGGAAETQYF. DNA of the CDR3: TGTGCCAGCAGCTTCGGCGGGGGGGCCGCTGAGACCCAGTACTTC. The whole variable domain, remainder taken from reference TRBV7-9 and TRBJ2-5, is DTGVSQNPRHKITKRGQNVTFRCDPISEHNRLYWYRQTLGQGPEFLTYFQNEAQLEKSRLLSDRFSAERPKGSFSTLEIQRTEQGDSAMYLCASSFGGGAAETQYFGPGTRLLVL.

The table lists this clone with a count of one. The V and J genes are TRBV4-1 and TRBJ1-3; 9 bases are a match to TRBD1. Trimming cost V 2 bases and J 4 bases; bases outside gene matches: 6. The CDR3 runs 16 residues. CDR1 MGHRA and CDR2 YSYEKL come from the germline V gene. CDR3 amino acids: CASSQPVQGAGNTIYF. In DNA, the CDR3 is TGCGCCAGCAGCCAACCCGTACAGGGGGCGGGAAACACCATATATTTT.

J is TRBJ1-1 and V is TRBV11-2; D is unresolved. The germline CDR1 and CDR2 sequences are SGHAT and FQNNGV. Trimming removed 3 bases from V and 1 base from J, with 9 bases in between. This CDR3 region has 14 residues. CDR3 amino acids: CASSFGPGNTEAFF. CDR3 sequence (DNA): TGTGCCAGCAGCTTTGGTCCCGGGAACACTGAAGCTTTCTTT.

The gene calls are TRBV6-5 and TRBJ1-6; D is unclear. This CDR3 is built from 13 residues. V lost 7 bases and J lost 3, with 7 bases in between. CDR1 MNHEY and CDR2 SVGAGI come from the germline V gene. CDR3 nucleotides: TGTGCCAGCAACTTAGACTATAATTCACCCCTCCACTTT. Translating gives CASNLDYNSPLHF.

In the case of this clone: As the CDR3 is not closed by the conserved phenylalanine or tryptophan, this likely results from a read error. The V call is TRBV28, the J call TRBJ1-1, with 9 bases aligning to TRBD1. J lost 1 base, V lost 2 bases, and 8 bases had no gene match. Germline-derived CDR1 and CDR2 are MDHEN and SYDVKM. This CDR3 has 17 amino acids. The CDR3 is CASSLGRRDRANTEAFS. The CDR3 DNA is TGTGCCAGCAGTTTAGGAAGACGGGACAGGGCGAACACTGAAGCTTTCTCT.

The chain uses TRBV5-5 and TRBJ2-7; D is unclear. Germline CDR1 and CDR2: SGHKS and YYEKEE (reference sequence). Trimming pared 0 bases from V and 2 bases from J, leaving 9 bases between. This CDR3 has 14 amino acids. Here the CDR3 reads CASSLAYSAYEQYF. The CDR3 bases are TGTGCCAGCAGCTTGGCATACTCGGCCTACGAGCAGTACTTC. The full variable domain, its missing parts supplied by reference TRBV5-5 and TRBJ2-7, is DAGVTQSPTHLIKTRGQQVTLRCSPISGHKSVSWYQQVLGQGPQFIFQYYEKEERGRGNFPDRFSARQFPNYSSELNVNALLLGDSALYLCASSLAYSAYEQYFGPGTRLTVT.

The gene calls are TRBV4-2 and TRBJ1-2; unclear D gene. The CDR3 totals 15 residues. Germline V gene data show CDR1 as LGHNA and CDR2 as YNFKEQ. Trimming pared 0 bases from V and 0 bases from J, leaving 8 bases between. This CDR3 reads CASSQEIESNYGYTF. CDR3 nucleotides: TGTGCCAGCAGCCAAGAGATAGAATCTAACTATGGCTACACCTTC.

The V gene is TRBV19, the J gene TRBJ2-7, with TRBD2 matching over 7 bases. The germline V gene has CDR1 LNHDA and CDR2 SQIVND (reference sequence). The ends lost 6 bases at V and 1 base at J; junction bases unmatched: 9. The CDR3 length is 15 residues. Written as DNA, the CDR3 is TGTGCCAGTAGGGTAACTAGCGAATTGTCCTACGAGCAGTACTTC. It is translated as CASRVTSELSYEQYF.

The chain uses TRBV5-1 and TRBJ2-2, with TRBD1 matching 8 bases. CDR3 size: 15 residues. V lost 4 bases to trimming and J lost 4 bases; unmatched junction nucleotides: 6. Looked up from germline, CDR1 is SGHRS and CDR2 is YFSETQ. CDR3: CASSIGQGGTGELFF. CDR3 nucleotide sequence: TGCGCCAGCAGCATTGGACAGGGAGGCACCGGGGAGCTGTTTTTT. Looking up the rest from reference TRBV5-1 and TRBJ2-2 gives the full variable domain: KAGVTQTPRYLIKTRGQQVTLSCSPISGHRSVSWYQQTPGQGLQFLFEYFSETQRNKGNFPGRFSGRQFSNSRSEMNVSTLELGDSALYLCASSIGQGGTGELFFGEGSRLTVL.

This rearrangement joins TRBV5-1 to TRBJ2-7; no firm D call. Trimming removed 2 bases from V and 4 bases from J, with 10 bases in between. Germline assignment: CDR1 SGHRS and CDR2 YFSETQ. This CDR3 spans 13 amino acids. CDR3 bases: TGCGCCAGCAGCTTCAGACAAAGTTACGAGCAGTACTTC. Its protein is CASSFRQSYEQYF.

About this clone: A junction end diverges from the germline sequence, so it may reflect a read error. V and J are TRBV6-1 and TRBJ2-1, with 12 bases that match TRBD2. The CDR3 totals 16 residues. CDR1 MNHNS and CDR2 SASEGT come from the germline V gene. The DNA of the CDR3 is TGTGCCGGCAGTGGACTAGCGGGGACATCCTACAATGAGCAGTTCTTC. Its protein product is CAGSGLAGTSYNEQFF.

This chain uses TRBV29-1 with TRBJ1-1, with D perhaps matching TRBD1 (5 bases). CDR3 length: 14 amino acids. V was shortened by 5 bases and J by 0 bases, with 13 bases between the two germline ends. Per germline, CDR1 SQVTM and CDR2 ANQGSEA. CDR3 bases: TGCAGCGTTATTGGGGCCTGGGTGAACACTGAAGCTTTCTTT. Amino acids: CSVIGAWVNTEAFF.

In nucleotides, the CDR3 is TGCAGTAGCCGAGTATACAATGAGCAGTTCTTC. Protein product: CSSRVYNEQFF. The gene calls are TRBV20-1 and TRBJ2-1, with D unclear. The V end lost 8 bases, the J end lost 4 bases, and 9 bases lay between the germline ends. Germline values: CDR1 DFQATT, CDR2 SNEGSKA (reference sequence). The CDR3 consists of 11 residues.

The rearrangement links TRBV5-6 to TRBJ2-1; 7 bases agree with TRBD1. The CDR3 is 14 residues long. V was pared by 0 bases and J by 7 bases, with 4 bases of the junction left unmatched. Germline V gene data show CDR1 as SGHDT and CDR2 as YYEEEE. The CDR3 protein is CASSLGQGWNEQFF. CDR3 in DNA: TGTGCCAGCAGCTTGGGACAGGGTTGGAATGAGCAGTTCTTC.

The table lists this clone with a count of one. The chain carries TRBV30 and TRBJ1-3; TRBD1 is a possible D gene (5 bases). Trimming removed 7 bases at V and 0 bases at J, with 28 bases between. The germline V gene has CDR1 GTSNPN and CDR2 SVGIG (reference sequence). The CDR3 contains 19 residues. In DNA, the CDR3 is TGTGCCTTTTGGGAAGGGACCCAGGGTATTCGAAGCTCTGGAAACACCATATATTTT. Encoded protein: CAFWEGTQGIRSSGNTIYF.

The chain links TRBV5-6 to TRBJ1-2, with D perhaps TRBD1 (5 bases). The CDR3 runs 14 residues. Trimming pared 0 bases from V and 5 bases from J, leaving 11 bases between. In germline, CDR1 is SGHDT, CDR2 YYEEEE. CDR3 coding DNA: TGTGCCAGCAGCTTGGGGATGGGACCTTATGGCTACACCTTC. The encoded protein is CASSLGMGPYGYTF. Using reference TRBV5-6 and TRBJ1-2 for the parts outside the CDR3, the full variable domain is DAGVTQSPTHLIKTRGQQVTLRCSPKSGHDTVSWYQQALGQGPQFIFQYYEEEERQRGNFPDRFSGHQFPNYSSELNVNALLLGDSALYLCASSLGMGPYGYTFGSGTRLTVV.

This chain uses TRBV5-4 with TRBJ1-3, with D maybe TRBD1 (5 bases). V lost 0 bases and J lost 2, with 6 bases in between. This CDR3 is 14 amino acids long. Germline CDR1 SGHNT, CDR2 YYREEE (reference sequence). Here the CDR3 reads CASSLAGPGNTIYF. CDR3 DNA sequence: TGTGCCAGCAGCTTGGCGGGGCCTGGAAACACCATATATTTT.